The sequence of this T cell receptor (beta chain) was determined in a study of T-cell reconstitution after alpha-beta-depleted transplantation in children. Study-wide results and caveats: Among T cells one year after transplant, newly produced cells accounted for most counts and diversity. About two months after transplant, alpha-beta T cells reportedly came from several hundred expanded graft clones. Surviving recipient T cells and thymic progenitors produced the high day-60 TCRbeta diversity seen in some patients.

This clonotype was recorded many times. No antigen is known for it. The TCRbeta library was prepared with unique molecular identifiers. Via MiXCR, TCRdb re-called the PCR reads, giving one row per CDR3 protein. The sample lists about 590,000 distinct CDR3 sequences, 13% occurring once. In germline, CDR1 is DFQATT, CDR2 SNEGSKA (reference sequence). Trimming removed 4 bases at V and 4 bases at J, with 10 bases between. CDR3 length equals 12 residues. The chain joins TRBV20-1 to TRBJ2-5; D is tentatively TRBD1 or TRBD2 (5 bases each). This specimen was PBMCs, mostly from graft donor cells, taken 360 days after TCRalphabeta/CD19-depleted stem cell transplant. The sequence was collected from a male patient aged 10-17 years who had a stem cell transplant for acute myeloid leukemia, so the T cells may come from the graft donor. This chain's CDR3 is CSATGPRETQYF. As DNA, the CDR3 is TGCAGTGCTACGGGACCAAGAGAGACCCAGTACTTC.